Each of the 15 T cell receptor beta chains below was sequenced from the same sample in a study of a mutant IDH1 vaccine in newly diagnosed glioma. The antigens for these receptors are not known. Regarding time point: week 47, end of study. In every dose of vaccine, 300 ug of mutant IDH1 20-mer peptide was given alongside topical imiquimod. Only in-frame clones appear in the TCRdb table, and some are missing; sequencing was by immunoSEQ multiplex PCR. The table includes 56,000 or so clones, 60% to 80% detected once. The material was PBMCs, obtained from a glioma patient whose treatment included an IDH1 peptide vaccine. The receptor set was obtained from a man aged 50 or older with glioma.

The count of this clone is one. This chain uses TRBV7-8 with TRBJ1-5; D perhaps matches TRBD1 (5 bases). CDR3 size: 13 residues. Germline CDR1 is SGHVS and CDR2 is FQNEAQ. Deletions cut 5 bases from V and 15 bases from J, with 20 bases between. The CDR3, as DNA: TGTGCCAGCAGCCCCCGGGAGGGGAGGTCCCGGCATTTT. It specifies CASSPREGRSRHF.

The chain joins TRBV6-1 to TRBJ2-3; 7 bases match TRBD2. The V segment lost 4 bases and the J segment 0 bases; nucleotides outside the gene matches: 1. The length of the CDR3 is 14 residues. Looked up from germline, CDR1 is MNHNS and CDR2 is SASEGT. The CDR3 sequence is CASSAGGSTDTQYF. The CDR3 DNA reads TGTGCCAGCAGTGCGGGGGGAAGCACAGATACGCAGTATTTT.

This chain uses TRBV6-5 with TRBJ2-5, with 13 bases aligning to TRBD2. This CDR3 spans 15 amino acids. From germline, CDR1 is MNHEY and CDR2 SVGAGI. J lost 4 bases, V lost 7 bases, and 6 bases had no gene match. The CDR3 DNA follows: TGTGCCAGCAATGGACTAGCGGGGGACGGAGAGACCCAGTACTTC. Its protein product is CASNGLAGDGETQYF.

This chain links TRBV27 with TRBJ1-4; TRBD1 matches 11 bases. The V gene end was trimmed by 8 bases and the J gene end by 7 bases; junction bases not matched to a gene: 6. This CDR3 contains 14 residues. The germline gives CDR1 MNHEY, CDR2 SMNVEV (reference sequence). The CDR3 loop is CASGGGTGGEKLFF. The CDR3 DNA is TGTGCCAGCGGCGGCGGGACAGGGGGTGAAAAACTGTTTTTT.

The gene calls are TRBV9 and TRBJ2-1; 12 nucleotides align to TRBD2. J lost 6 bases, V lost 2 bases, and 6 bases had no gene match. Germline V gene sequence: CDR1 SGDLS, CDR2 YYNGEE. CDR3 size: 16 residues. CDR3 sequence: CASSVLLAGGSNEQFF. In nucleotides, the CDR3 is TGTGCCAGCAGCGTCCTCCTAGCGGGGGGGAGCAATGAGCAGTTCTTC. Together with reference TRBV9 and TRBJ2-1, the CDR3 gives the full variable domain: DSGVTQTPKHLITATGQRVTLRCSPRSGDLSVYWYQQSLDQGLQFLIQYYNGEERAKGNILERFSAQQFPDLHSELNLSSLELGDSALYFCASSVLLAGGSNEQFFGPGTRLTVL.

This clone was detected a few times. The rearrangement links TRBV7-9 to TRBJ1-4; 9 bases align to TRBD1. The CDR3 runs 14 residues. CDR1 SEHNR and CDR2 FQNEAQ come from the germline V gene (reference sequence). The junction had 5 bases not matched to a gene; V was cut back by 5 bases and J by 7 bases. The CDR3 DNA reads as TGTGCCAGCAGCACGGGACAGGGAGGTGAAAAACTGTTTTTT. This gives the protein CASSTGQGGEKLFF. The full variable domain, rest sourced from reference TRBV7-9 and TRBJ1-4, is DTGVSQNPRHKITKRGQNVTFRCDPISEHNRLYWYRQTLGQGPEFLTYFQNEAQLEKSRLLSDRFSAERPKGSFSTLEIQRTEQGDSAMYLCASSTGQGGEKLFFGSGTQLSVL.

This clone was observed a handful of times. The chain is built from TRBV18 and TRBJ1-1; D is uncertain. Per the germline V gene, CDR1 is KGHSH and CDR2 is LQKENI. This CDR3 contains 12 residues. V was shortened by 3 bases and J by 7 bases, with 9 bases between the two germline ends. The CDR3 protein is CASSPAGSEAFF. In DNA, the CDR3 is TGTGCCAGCTCACCGGCTGGGAGTGAAGCTTTCTTT.

The CDR3 loop is CASSYSTGSAGNTIYF. The CDR3 coding sequence is TGTGCCAGCAGTTACTCGACAGGGTCAGCTGGAAACACCATATATTTT. This chain joins TRBV6-5 and TRBJ1-3; 7 nucleotides line up with TRBD1. Germline CDR1 and CDR2: MNHEY and SVGAGI. V shed 0 bases and J 2 bases; nucleotides not matched to a gene: 4. This CDR3 comprises 16 residues.

This CDR3 is CATSTLGQTYGYTF. DNA of the CDR3: TGTGCCACCAGCACACTCGGACAGACCTATGGCTACACCTTC. The V gene is TRBV15, the J gene TRBJ1-2, with D possibly matching TRBD1 (6 bases). The germline V gene has CDR1 LNHNV and CDR2 YYDKDF (reference sequence). The CDR3 length is 14 residues. V was shortened by 4 bases and J by 4 bases, with 13 bases between the two germline ends.

The J gene is TRBJ1-2, the V gene TRBV30, with 10 bases fitting TRBD1. The CDR3 has 13 amino acids. V was clipped by 2 bases and J by 8 bases; unmatched bases: 5. Per germline, CDR1 GTSNPN and CDR2 SVGIG (reference sequence). This chain's CDR3 is CAWSWGQGRGYTF. Written as DNA, the CDR3 is TGTGCCTGGAGTTGGGGACAGGGGAGAGGCTACACCTTC.

The chain uses TRBV10-3 and TRBJ1-1, with 9 positions matching TRBD1. Per the germline V gene, CDR1 is ENHRY and CDR2 is SYGVKD. The CDR3 has 14 amino acids. V shed 4 bases, J shed 1 base, and the junction held 1 base outside the gene matches. The CDR3, as DNA: TGTGCCATCAGTGGGGGACAGGGGAACACTGAAGCTTTCTTT. Translated, it gives CAISGGQGNTEAFF.

In this sample, this clone turned up a few times. The chain couples TRBV7-9 to TRBJ2-7; D might be TRBD1 or TRBD2, each matching 5 bases. This CDR3 comprises 15 residues. Trimming removed 5 bases from V and 4 bases from J, with 18 bases in between. CDR1 is SEHNR and CDR2 is FQNEAQ in the germline V gene (reference sequence). The DNA of the CDR3 is TGTGCCAGCAGCGGGGGAACACGTCGGGGATACGAGCAGTACTTC. It yields the protein CASSGGTRRGYEQYF.

The rearrangement uses TRBV6-6 and TRBJ2-5; 7 nucleotides agree with TRBD1. J gave up 1 base and V 7 bases, and 9 bases lay outside the gene matches. The CDR3 has 15 amino acids. Germline V gives CDR1 MNHNY, CDR2 SVGAGI (reference sequence). This CDR3 reads CASIQGKGTQETQYF. The CDR3 DNA follows: TGTGCCAGCATACAGGGGAAGGGGACCCAAGAGACCCAGTACTTC.

This clone was counted a few times. The V and J genes are TRBV7-2 and TRBJ2-1; 7 bases fit TRBD2. This CDR3 contains 12 residues. The V gene end was trimmed by 7 bases and the J gene end by 12 bases; junction bases not matched to a gene: 9. Germline CDR1 reads SGHTA; CDR2 reads FQGNSA. The CDR3: CASTREVAGQFF. For the CDR3, the DNA is TGTGCCAGCACCCGGGAAGTAGCGGGGCAGTTCTTC.

In its sample, this clone was seen once. The gene calls are TRBV27 and TRBJ1-1; D call uncertain. This CDR3 has 14 residues. V lost 5 bases, J lost 1 base, and 11 bases lay in between. Germline CDR1 reads MNHEY; CDR2 reads SMNVEV (reference sequence). The CDR3 protein is CASSRPGRNTEAFF. For the CDR3, the DNA is TGTGCCAGCAGTCGCCCCGGAAGGAACACTGAAGCTTTCTTT.